Listed below are T cell receptor beta chains from one sample, sequenced in a study of blood T cell repertoires in COVID-19. This table comes from immunoSEQ multiplex PCR, and its TCRdb copy is limited to in-frame clones, with some not included. This table has over 600,000 clones, approximately 90% appearing once. The sample consisted of peripheral blood. Source of these receptors: a woman under 30 with acute or convalescent COVID-19. The CDR3 runs from the conserved cysteine through the conserved F or W. Each record gives: CDR3 length, V gene, D gene, J gene, clone size, CDR3 DNA, CDR3 protein. D genes are given only for firm matches. A clone size is listed for some rows: how often the clone was seen (once, few, many), or a class if it is expanded.

15	TRBV25-1	TRBD1	TRBJ1-1	once	TGTGCCAGCAGCCGGGACAGGGGATGGGACACCGAAGCTTTCTTT	CASSRDRGWDTEAFF
14	TRBV18	TRBD1	TRBJ1-2	NA	TGTGCCAGCTCACCCGGACAGGGGGCTGGAGGCTACACCTTC	CASSPGQGAGGYTF
15	TRBV27	TRBD1	TRBJ1-5	once	TGTGCCAGCGCAACCTGGGGACAGGGCAATCAGCCCCAGCATTTT	CASATWGQGNQPQHF
12	TRBV13	NA	TRBJ1-2	NA	TGTGCCACTAAAGGACAGCGCTATGGCTACACCTTC	CATKGQRYGYTF
14	TRBV5-8	NA	TRBJ2-7	NA	TGTGCCAGCAGCTTCACGGGGGGCCTGGGAGAGCAGTACTTC	CASSFTGGLGEQYF
13	TRBV21-1	NA	TRBJ1-2	once	TGTGCCAGGTGGGACAGGGGGTTTGAGGGCTACACCTTC	CARWDRGFEGYTF
17	TRBV7-9	NA	TRBJ2-7	once	TGTGCCAGCAGCTTAGGGAGAGGGGGGACTAATGCCTACGAGCAGTACTTC	CASSLGRGGTNAYEQYF
17	TRBV6-4	NA	TRBJ2-2	NA	TGTGCCAGCAGTGAGCAGGTGGTTATATCGAACACCGGGGAGCTGTTTTTT	CASSEQVVISNTGELFF
14	TRBV29-1	TRBD1	TRBJ1-1	NA	TGCAGCGTGGGACAGGGGGCAAGGAACACTGAAGCTTTCTTT	CSVGQGARNTEAFF
16	TRBV5-4	TRBD1	TRBJ2-6	NA	TGTGCCAGCAGCTTAACAGGGGGTAATGGGGCCAACGTCCTGACTTTC	CASSLTGGNGANVLTF
13	TRBV5-6	NA	TRBJ2-5	NA	TGTGCCAGCAGCTTGGGACAGCAAGAGACCCAGTACTTC	CASSLGQQETQYF
12	TRBV30	NA	TRBJ2-1	NA	TGTGCCTGGAGTGCTAGGTACAATGAGCAGTTCTTC	CAWSARYNEQFF
12	TRBV29-1	NA	TRBJ1-5	NA	TGCAGCGTTGGGGAGGGGTATCAGCCCCAGCATTTT	CSVGEGYQPQHF
14	TRBV19	TRBD1	TRBJ1-2	once	TGTGCCAGTAGTGCGGGACAGGGGGCCTATGGCTACACCTTC	CASSAGQGAYGYTF
13	TRBV5-6	NA	TRBJ1-2	NA	TGTGCCAGCAGCTTGGGGACAGTCTTCGGCTACACCTTC	CASSLGTVFGYTF
14	TRBV29-1	NA	TRBJ1-2	NA	TGCAGCGCTAGGGGCCCGTCTCAGAACTATGGCTACACCTTC	CSARGPSQNYGYTF
15	TRBV30	TRBD1	TRBJ2-7	once	TGTGCCTGGAGTGTACAGGGGGCCAGCTCCTACGAGCAGTACTTC	CAWSVQGASSYEQYF
16	TRBV5-1	TRBD1	TRBJ1-2	few	TGCGCCAGCAGCTTCGGAGACAGGGGGGCGGTCGATGGCTACACCTTC	CASSFGDRGAVDGYTF
15	TRBV29-1	TRBD2	TRBJ2-7	NA	TGCAGCGTTGAACACCCTAGCGGGGGGCTTTACGAGCAGTACTTC	CSVEHPSGGLYEQYF
12	TRBV7-2	NA	TRBJ1-3	NA	TGTGCCAGCAGCCCCCCGAGTAACACCATATATTTT	CASSPPSNTIYF
17	TRBV4-2	NA	TRBJ2-1	NA	TGTGCCAGCAGCCAAGGTCGGCACGGAGGCTCCTACAATGAGCAGTTCTTC	CASSQGRHGGSYNEQFF
18	TRBV7-2	TRBD1	TRBJ1-1	NA	TGTGCCAGCAGCTTATTGGGACAGGGGGCAAGTAGGAACACTGAAGCTTTCTTT	CASSLLGQGASRNTEAFF
14	TRBV7-8	TRBD1	TRBJ2-7	NA	TGTGCCAGCAGCTGGACAGGGGGCGGCTACGAGCAGTACTTC	CASSWTGGGYEQYF
14	TRBV25-1	NA	TRBJ2-5	NA	TGTGCCAGCAGTGACCCCGGGGGTAGAGAGACCCAGTACTTC	CASSDPGGRETQYF
14	TRBV6-5	TRBD1	TRBJ2-3	NA	TGTGCCAGCAGTAACTTACAGGGGTCAGATACGCAGTATTTT	CASSNLQGSDTQYF
12	TRBV13	NA	TRBJ2-1	NA	TGTGCCAGCAACAGGGATACGCATGAGCAGTTCTTC	CASNRDTHEQFF
16	TRBV7-2	NA	TRBJ1-3	NA	TGTGCCAGCAGCTTCGGGGTCAGCGTCTCTGGAAACACCATATATTTT	CASSFGVSVSGNTIYF
16	TRBV3-1/TRBV3-2	NA	TRBJ1-3	NA	TGTGCCAGCAGCCCGAACTCAGACAGTTCTGGAAACACCATATATTTT	CASSPNSDSSGNTIYF
14	TRBV2	TRBD1	TRBJ1-1	NA	TGTGCCAGCAGAACAGGGGGCGCTCAGAGTGAAGCTTTCTTT	CASRTGGAQSEAFF
13	TRBV7-9	NA	TRBJ1-6	NA	TGTGCCAGCAGCTTTAAGGGGAATTCACCCCTCCACTTT	CASSFKGNSPLHF
13	TRBV9	NA	TRBJ2-5	NA	TGTGCCAGCAGCGTAGAAGGAGAGGGAACCCAGTACTTC	CASSVEGEGTQYF
18	TRBV11-2	TRBD1	TRBJ1-2	NA	TGTGCCAGCACCCCGCCGGGACAGGTAGCCAACCATAACTATGGCTACACCTTC	CASTPPGQVANHNYGYTF
13	TRBV19	TRBD1	TRBJ1-2	once	TGTGCCAGTAGTCGATTGACAGGGTATGGCTACACCTTC	CASSRLTGYGYTF
14	TRBV2	TRBD1	TRBJ1-6	NA	TGTGCCAGTGGACAGGGGATCTATAATTCACCCCTCCACTTT	CASGQGIYNSPLHF
13	TRBV12-3/TRBV12-4	TRBD1	TRBJ2-1	NA	TGTGCCAGCAGTTGGGGACAGTCCAATGAGCAGTTCTTC	CASSWGQSNEQFF
17	TRBV11-3	TRBD1	TRBJ2-5	NA	TGTGCCAGCAGCACTAGTCCCGGGACAGGGAACCAAGAGACCCAGTACTTC	CASSTSPGTGNQETQYF
16	TRBV3-1/TRBV3-2	TRBD2	TRBJ2-2	NA	TGTGCCAGCAGCCAAGGGGCCCTAGCGGGGGCCGGGGAGCTGTTTTTT	CASSQGALAGAGELFF
13	TRBV30	TRBD1	TRBJ1-2	NA	TGTGCCTGGAGGGGGACAGGAGCGGATGGCTACACCTTC	CAWRGTGADGYTF
15	TRBV6-4	TRBD1	TRBJ2-3	NA	TGTGCCAGCAGTTTGGGACAGGGGGCAGCGGATACGCAGTATTTT	CASSLGQGAADTQYF
14	TRBV28	NA	TRBJ1-3	NA	TGTGCCAGCAGTTCCCCCCAGGGTGGAAACACCATATATTTT	CASSSPQGGNTIYF
18	TRBV11-2	NA	TRBJ1-6	NA	TGTGCCAGCAGCCCCGGGGGGGCCCGGGGCTCCTATAATTCACCCCTCCACTTT	CASSPGGARGSYNSPLHF
13	TRBV28	NA	TRBJ1-6	NA	TGTGCCAGCAGGTTGCCCCAGAATTCACCCCTCCACTTT	CASRLPQNSPLHF
16	TRBV6-4	NA	TRBJ2-6	NA	TGTGCCAGCAGTGACTCTAGCGGCTCTGGGGCCAACGTCCTGACTTTC	CASSDSSGSGANVLTF
13	TRBV6-5	NA	TRBJ1-5	NA	TGTGCCAGTGACGACTATAGCAATCAGCCCCAGCATTTT	CASDDYSNQPQHF
15	TRBV4-1	TRBD1	TRBJ1-6	NA	TGCGCCAGCAGCCAAAGGGACAGGGAAAATTCACCCCTCCACTTT	CASSQRDRENSPLHF
13	TRBV6-2/TRBV6-3	NA	TRBJ1-2	NA	TGTGCCAGCACCCCCCGGACAAGATATGGCTACACCTTC	CASTPRTRYGYTF
16	TRBV3-1/TRBV3-2	TRBD1	TRBJ1-2	NA	TGTGCCAGCAGCCAAGATCTGAGGAAGGGGGCGGGTGGCTACACCTTC	CASSQDLRKGAGGYTF
15	TRBV18	NA	TRBJ1-6	NA	TGTGCCAGCTCACCACCAGGGGGTCTCGGTTCACCCCTCCACTTT	CASSPPGGLGSPLHF
15	TRBV23-1	NA	TRBJ1-1	NA	TGCGCCACCCTCCCGTGGGCAGGGCCAGACACTGAAGCTTTCTTT	CATLPWAGPDTEAFF
15	TRBV15	TRBD1	TRBJ2-1	NA	TGTGCCACCAGCTCGACAGGGGGCTCCTACAATGAGCAGTTCTTC	CATSSTGGSYNEQFF
14	TRBV5-6	NA	TRBJ1-5	once	TGTGCCAGCAGCTTGTCGGGGGTAGGTCAGCCCCAGCATTTT	CASSLSGVGQPQHF
14	TRBV3-1/TRBV3-2	NA	TRBJ1-6	NA	TGTGCCAGCAGCCAACGCGATTATAATTCACCCCTCCACTTT	CASSQRDYNSPLHF
16	TRBV4-1	NA	TRBJ1-2	NA	TGCGCCAGCAGCCAAGAAAGCGGTCAGGGACTATATGGCTACACCTTC	CASSQESGQGLYGYTF
14	TRBV2	NA	TRBJ1-2	NA	TGTGCCAGCAGTATAACAGGGACCCCCTATGGCTACACCTTC	CASSITGTPYGYTF
15	TRBV6-5	TRBD1	TRBJ1-1	NA	TGTGCCAGCAGTTCCCGGCTCACAGGGGACACTGAAGCTTTCTTT	CASSSRLTGDTEAFF
16	TRBV27	NA	TRBJ1-2	NA	TGTGCCAGCAGTAGGACTCAGGGGCTAGCTAACTATGGCTACACCTTC	CASSRTQGLANYGYTF
14	TRBV11-2	NA	TRBJ1-1	NA	TGTGCCAGCAGCTTGAACACCCCGTGGACTGAAGCTTTCTTT	CASSLNTPWTEAFF
14	TRBV7-2	NA	TRBJ2-1	NA	TGTGCCAGCAGCTCTTCCAGGGTAAGGAATGAGCAGTTCTTC	CASSSSRVRNEQFF
14	TRBV19	TRBD1	TRBJ2-3	NA	TGTGCCAGTAGGAACAGGGGGCTGGTAGATACGCAGTATTTT	CASRNRGLVDTQYF
20	TRBV21-1	NA	TRBJ1-5	NA	TGTGCCAGCAGCAAACTCCCCCCGCACCTGGGGGGGCCTAGCAATCAGCCCCAGCATTTT	CASSKLPPHLGGPSNQPQHF